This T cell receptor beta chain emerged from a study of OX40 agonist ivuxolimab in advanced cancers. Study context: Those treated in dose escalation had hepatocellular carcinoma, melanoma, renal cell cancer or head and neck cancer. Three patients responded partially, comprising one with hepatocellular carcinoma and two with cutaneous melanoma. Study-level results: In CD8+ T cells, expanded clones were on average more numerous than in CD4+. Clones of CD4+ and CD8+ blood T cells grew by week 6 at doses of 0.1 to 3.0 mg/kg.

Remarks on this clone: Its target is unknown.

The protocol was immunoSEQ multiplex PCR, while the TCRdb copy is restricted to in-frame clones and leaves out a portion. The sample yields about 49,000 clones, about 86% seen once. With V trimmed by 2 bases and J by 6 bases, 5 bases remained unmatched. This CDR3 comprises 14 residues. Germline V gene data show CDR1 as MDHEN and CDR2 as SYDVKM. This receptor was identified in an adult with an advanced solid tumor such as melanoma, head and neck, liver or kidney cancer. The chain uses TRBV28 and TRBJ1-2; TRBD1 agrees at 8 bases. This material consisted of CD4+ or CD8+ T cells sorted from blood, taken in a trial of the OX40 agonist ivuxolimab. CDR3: CASSLLNRGDGYTF. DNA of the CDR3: TGTGCCAGCAGTTTACTAAACAGGGGGGATGGCTACACCTTC.